This section outlines one T cell receptor beta chain sequence together with its context. What this receptor recognizes is not known. Base qualities are not at hand, and no much larger clone is one base apart. Germline trimming amounts to 6 bases on V and 12 bases on J, with 8 as the count of junction bases outside the gene matches. The CDR1 and CDR2 encoded by the germline V gene (reference sequence) are MNHNY and SVGAGI. Inclusive of the bounding cysteine and phenylalanine, the CDR3 is 12 residues long. Only the CDR3 part of the read is kept: 36 bases, read in frame from the first base. Libraries came from the immunoSEQ multiplex PCR assay. The hsTCRB Kit was used according to the manufacturer's protocol to amplify rearranged TCR beta chain sequences. Sequencing of TCRB libraries was carried out on an Illumina MiSeq. Per the authors' processing: Demultiplexing, trimming and gene mapping were performed with the kit vendor's proprietary platform. In its TCRdb copy, this immuneACCESS table keeps in-frame sequences only and misses some clones. Where compared with another copy, unresolved V genes explain less than half of these, and the others have no known cause. V, J and clone size reflect that table, while D and trimming were determined from the DNA. For this sample the table gives 40,000 to 55,000 clones, of which roughly 90% were detected only once. The ten top clones hold under 2.5% of the sample.

The time point label for this specimen denotes: week 11, during vaccination. A 20-mer mutant IDH1 peptide at 300 micrograms in Montanide made up each vaccine dose, which was injected subcutaneously together with topical imiquimod. The donors had newly diagnosed IDH1-mutant astrocytomas of WHO grade 3 or 4 that showed loss of nuclear ATRX. The samples were drawn from NOA16, a multicentre, single-arm, open-label phase I trial in Germany that tested a mutant IDH1 peptide vaccine in humans for the first time. Genomic DNA for TCRB sequencing was isolated from EDTA blood with the DNeasy Blood and Tissue Kit. This sample is drawn from a study of a mutant IDH1 vaccine in newly diagnosed glioma (dated by TCRdb to the early 2020s). Study-wide context: Eight vaccinations were administered to patients in weeks 1, 3, 5, 7, 11, 15, 19 and 23, corresponding to visits V03 through V10. Peripheral blood samples were drawn at six visits, namely V03 (baseline), V05, V07, V10, V12 and V13. Vaccination began 4-6 weeks after radiotherapy alone, or alongside temozolomide cycles in the chemotherapy-containing groups. Of the 32 patients who were treated, about 62% were male and 37.5% were female, and the mean age was about 40 years. Before enrollment, most patients had been given radiochemotherapy with temozolomide as standard therapy, while the rest had received either radiotherapy alone or temozolomide alone. For exploratory analyses, longitudinal TCRB deep sequencing was carried out in around 26 treated patients wherever samples were available.

What the research found in general, with its limitations: Changes in the top peripheral T cell clonotypes picked up by TCRB sequencing did not appear to be linked to pseudoprogression. Vaccine-induced immune responses across multiple MHC alleles were detected in over 80% of patients. Selection of PBMC samples for TCRB deep sequencing was based on availability. The authors noted that analyses of patient blood samples could not be reproduced because of sample limitations.

Here the chain combines TRBV6-6 and TRBJ1-5, and TRBD1 aligns with 7 junction nucleotides. Sequences were derived from PBMCs, sampled from a glioma patient whose treatment included an IDH1 peptide vaccine. The origin of this receptor is a man aged 45-65 years with glioma. The CDR3 has the sequence CASRPYRGGQHF. At the DNA level, the sequence is TGTGCCAGCAGACCCTACAGGGGTGGCCAGCATTTT.